This TCR beta chain was sequenced in a study of blood T cell repertoires in COVID-19. Background on the study: T cells, B-cell-depleted T cells, or PBMCs provided the cDNA or gDNA that served as material.

CDR1 SGHRS and CDR2 YFSETQ come from the germline V gene. CDR3 length equals 15 residues. V dropped 4 bases and J dropped 0 bases, with 10 bases sitting between them. This clone has more than one count but fewer than ten. Clones were read by immunoSEQ multiplex PCR, and TCRdb kept only the in-frame ones, dropping some. The sample includes approximately 41,000 clones, around 90% of them seen just once. This rearrangement joins TRBV5-1 to TRBJ2-2; D is undetermined. The sequence was collected from a woman older than 75 with active COVID-19. The specimen was peripheral blood. The CDR3 loop reads CASSPVQANTGELFF. For the CDR3, the DNA is TGCGCCAGCAGCCCAGTCCAAGCGAACACCGGGGAGCTGTTTTTT.